The clone carrying this T cell receptor (beta chain) was recorded at least ten times. Germline CDR1 reads SEHNR; CDR2 reads FQNEAQ (reference sequence). V was clipped by 4 bases and J by 2 bases; unmatched bases: 6. The CDR3 consists of 16 residues. Amplified TCR beta CDR3 regions derived from RNA transcripts. Carried out on the TCR CDR3, a first-round RT-PCR used the HTBI primer set. Each CDR3 protein is one row after TCRdb ran MiXCR on the multiplex PCR reads. Among under 300,000 distinct CDR3 sequences listed, 13% to 15% were seen once. The data originate from a study of T cells in Graves' hyperthyroidism and ophthalmopathy.

This rearrangement joins TRBV7-9 to TRBJ1-5; 9 bases are shared with TRBD1. This clonotype originated in a woman aged 50 to 65 with Graves' hyperthyroidism that later progressed to Graves' ophthalmopathy. Sequencing was done on a sample of blood. CDR3 region: CASSSDRGVGNQPQHF. The CDR3, as DNA: TGTGCCAGCAGCTCGGACAGGGGTGTAGGCAATCAGCCCCAGCATTTT.